This T cell receptor beta chain was recorded in a study of CD8+ T cells in alopecia areata (dated by TCRdb to the late 2010s). About the investigation overall: The treated patients, all with moderate-to-severe alopecia areata, were enrolled in an open-label pilot trial of oral tofacitinib given at 5 to 10 mg twice daily. Patients stayed on tofacitinib for 6 to 18 months and then had 6 months of follow-up off drug so that delayed response and recurrence could be assessed. The SALT score, which quantifies the percentage of affected scalp surface area, was used to measure disease severity in treated patients. To study T cell clonal expansion in alopecia areata, the researchers applied high-throughput TCRbeta sequencing to both the C3H/HeJ mouse model and human patients. In humans, TCRbeta sequencing was performed on scalp tissue and on sorted CD4+ and CD8+ peripheral blood T cells from healthy controls and from patients with patchy or totalis/universalis alopecia areata. Tofacitinib-treated patients had biopsies at baseline and at 4 and 24 weeks of treatment, with a later scalp biopsy in several patients. Scalp clonality was compared across normal scalp (n=4), patchy alopecia areata scalp (n=8), and alopecia totalis/universalis scalp (n=8). RNA was extracted with the PAXgene miRNA kit for fixed scalp, the miRNeasy kit for PBMCs, and the RNeasy kit for mouse skin. immunoSEQ multiplex PCR using 35 Vbeta forward primers and 13 Jbeta reverse primers was used to amplify TCRbeta CDR3 regions. Overall results and qualifications from the work: TCR sequences shared between patients were less clear than in mice, possibly partly because of HLA diversity in the patient population. Lesional scalp, especially in alopecia totalis/universalis, showed higher clonality and more expanded CD8+ clones than normal scalp, suggesting antigenic drive. Scalp TCR repertoire analysis is complicated because resident alphabeta T cells in normal human skin are also sequenced, whereas mouse skin is dominated by gammadelta T cells. Tofacitinib significantly decreased scalp clonality and the number of expanded CD8+ clones among the top 100 scalp clones. Many expanded lesional clones were found to persist in scalp and blood during tofacitinib treatment, and relapse after treatment cessation may be partly explained by this persistence. Because the treated cohort was small and had only one nonresponder, larger studies are needed to examine links between baseline CD8+ expansion and response.

The method was the immunoSEQ multiplex PCR assay. For TCR sequencing, RNA was extracted from every sample and reverse transcribed into cDNA to serve as template. SuperScript III was used to make first-strand cDNA, primed with a 2:1 mix of oligo-dT and random hexamers. Amplification bias was assessed with a synthetic immune receptor repertoire, and residual bias was removed computationally. In the source study's methods: After raw reads were preprocessed to remove errors, the CDR3 was defined following IMGT conventions as running from the conserved cysteine to phenylalanine. Clonality was computed as 1 minus the Shannon entropy, with the entropy normalized by log2 of the number of productive unique TCRs. CD4 or CD8 identity of scalp clones was inferred by cross-referencing scalp TCRbeta sequences with sorted blood CD4 and CD8 repertoires. TCRdb took over this immuneACCESS table, retaining in-frame rearrangements with V and J assigned. Such tables are incomplete; in checked studies, under half of the missing clones stem from an unresolved V gene, and the remainder is unexplained. D and trimming were read from the DNA, whereas the V and J calls and clone size are those reported in that table. This sample is represented by 120,000 or so clones; 61% of them were singletons. Around 5.7% of the sample lies in the top ten.

With respect to this clone: Its antigen is currently not known. No base qualities exist here, and no much larger clone lies one base off it. This specimen includes other DNA sequences encoding the same CDR3.

A distance of 10 bases separates the germline ends of V and J, which lose 3 bases and 5 bases respectively. For CDR1 and CDR2, the germline V gene (reference sequence) lists LNHNV and YYDKDF. From the cysteine through the phenylalanine, the CDR3 covers 13 amino acids. Of the read, only the CDR3 DNA is kept; its 39 bases are in frame from base 1. The sample's time point label, decoded: more than three weeks on oral tofacitinib. The intended sense of this specimen's treatment or condition label: oral pan-JAK inhibitor, 5-10 mg twice daily. Lesional scalp punch biopsies and peripheral blood were obtained from alopecia areata patients. After PBMCs were isolated by density centrifugation and stained for CD3, CD4 and CD8, a FACSAria was used to sort CD4+ and CD8+ T cells.

Sequences were derived from CD4+ T cells sorted from blood, sampled at week 4, from a patient treated with tofacitinib. The chain links TRBV15 with TRBJ2-5; the D gene is not confidently resolved. This TCR derives from a human donor with alopecia areata. Here is the DNA: TGTGCCACCAGCAGTGGGGTACGGGAGACCCAGTACTTC. Its coded protein is CATSSGVRETQYF.